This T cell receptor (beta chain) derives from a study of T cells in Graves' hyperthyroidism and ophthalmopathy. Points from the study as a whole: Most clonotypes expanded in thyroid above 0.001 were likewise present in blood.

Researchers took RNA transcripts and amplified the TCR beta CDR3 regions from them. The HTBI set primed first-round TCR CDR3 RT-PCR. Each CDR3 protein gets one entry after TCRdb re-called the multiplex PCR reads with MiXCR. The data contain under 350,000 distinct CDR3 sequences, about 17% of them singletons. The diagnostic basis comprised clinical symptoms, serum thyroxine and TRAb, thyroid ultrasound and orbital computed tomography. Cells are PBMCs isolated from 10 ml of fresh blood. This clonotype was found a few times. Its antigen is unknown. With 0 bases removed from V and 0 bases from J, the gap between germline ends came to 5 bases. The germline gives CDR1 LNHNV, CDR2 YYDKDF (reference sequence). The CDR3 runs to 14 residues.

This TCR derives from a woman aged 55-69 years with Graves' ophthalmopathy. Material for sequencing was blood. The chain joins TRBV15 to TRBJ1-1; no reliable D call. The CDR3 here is CATSRDSVNTEAFF. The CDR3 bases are TGTGCCACCAGCAGAGATTCGGTGAACACTGAAGCTTTCTTT.